Sequencing of this T cell receptor beta chain was carried out in a study of blood T cell repertoires in COVID-19. Concerning this clone itself: Different DNA sequences within this sample yield the same CDR3.

Libraries were prepared by immunoSEQ multiplex PCR; TCRdb keeps only in-frame clonotypes and omits some of them. The sample shows approximately 310,000 clones, approximately 81% of them seen only once. Deletions cut 5 bases from V and 5 bases from J, with 12 bases between. CDR3 length: 14 residues. From germline, CDR1 is SGHTA and CDR2 FQGNSA. Material for sequencing was PBMCs or T cells enriched from blood (not recorded which). The source of this sequence is a woman younger than 45 who had been exposed to COVID-19. This chain uses TRBV7-2 with TRBJ1-4; D is perhaps TRBD1 (6 bases). This CDR3 reads CASSPGGGNEKLFF. The DNA of the CDR3 is TGTGCCAGCAGCCCCGGGGGGGGCAATGAAAAACTGTTTTTT.